This note documents a single TCR beta chain sequence. This entry comes from a study of blood T cell repertoires in COVID-19. Looking at the study overall: There were acute and convalescent COVID-19 samples, and they came from the United States, Italy and Spain. Nucleic acid was either cDNA or gDNA, and it came from T cells, B-cell-depleted T cells, or PBMCs.

As processed by the authors: Amplification with reference gene primers provided the estimates of nucleated cell counts. Profiling relied on immunoSEQ multiplex PCR, and the TCRdb table lists in-frame clones only, not all of them. D and trimming come from the DNA, and the V and J calls and clone size come from that table. The sample records fewer than 450,000 clones, approximately 91% being singletons. This CDR3 region has 15 residues. Germline CDR1 SEHNR, CDR2 FQNEAQ (reference sequence). Trimming pared 3 bases from V and 1 base from J, leaving 12 bases between. Seattle patients were enrolled during active infection and followed longitudinally.

The TCR sequence derives from a woman aged 70-85 years with COVID-19, enrolled during active disease. V usage is TRBV7-9 and J usage is TRBJ1-1; D is perhaps TRBD1 (6 bases). Input material: peripheral blood. The CDR3 sequence is CASSFMGQPNTEAFF. The CDR3 DNA is TGTGCCAGCAGCTTTATGGGACAACCGAACACTGAAGCTTTCTTT.